These 9 T cell receptor beta chains share one sample of origin, sequenced in a study of CD8 T cells in Susac syndrome. Random hexamers were used to reverse transcribe the RNA input (about 0.5 to 1 ug). In TCRdb, the immunoSEQ multiplex PCR reads were re-called with MiXCR into one record per CDR3 protein. The sample includes 330,000 or so distinct CDR3 sequences, over 75% of them seen just once. Material for sequencing was CD8+ T cells from PBMCs. Receptors were obtained from a human donor with multiple sclerosis.

The chain combines TRBV7-9 with TRBJ1-4; D is unclear. The germline V gene has CDR1 SEHNR and CDR2 FQNEAQ (reference sequence). V was shortened by 5 bases and J by 5 bases, with 12 bases between the two germline ends. This CDR3 spans 14 amino acids. The CDR3 reads CASSLTTENEKLFF. The CDR3 DNA sequence: TGTGCCAGCAGCCTGACGACGGAAAATGAAAAACTGTTTTTT.

DNA of the CDR3: TGTGCCAGCAGCTTAACACAGCGGTGGTACTTC. It specifies CASSLTQRWYF. The rearrangement links TRBV7-2 to TRBJ2-7; weak D call: TRBD2 (5 bases). Trimming took 2 bases from V and 12 from J, leaving 11 bases between them. The CDR3 runs to 11 residues. Germline CDR1 reads SGHTA; CDR2 reads FQGNSA.

This chain joins TRBV19 and TRBJ2-1; no clear D. Deletions cut 1 base from V and 13 bases from J, with 8 bases between. Germline V CDR1 and CDR2: LNHDA, SQIVND (reference sequence). CDR3 size: 11 residues. The CDR3 loop reads CASSIGESQFF. The CDR3 bases are TGTGCCAGTAGTATAGGAGAATCTCAGTTCTTC.

The rearrangement uses TRBV27 and TRBJ1-2, with 8 positions matching TRBD1. CDR3 length equals 13 residues. J gave up 6 bases and V 6 bases, and 6 bases lay outside the gene matches. Germline lookup yields CDR1 MNHEY and CDR2 SMNVEV (reference sequence). The CDR3 loop reads CASSPGGGNGYTF. The CDR3 DNA is TGTGCCAGCAGCCCAGGGGGCGGGAATGGCTACACCTTC.

This chain connects TRBV4-3 to TRBJ2-7, with D possibly TRBD2 on 6 matching bases. The CDR3 loop spans 14 amino acids. CDR1 LGHNA and CDR2 YSLEER come from the germline V gene. With 1 base removed from V and 7 bases from J, the gap between germline ends came to 14 bases. The DNA of the CDR3 is TGCGCCAGCAGCCAAGGACTAGATGCAGGGGAGCAGTACTTC. This codes for CASSQGLDAGEQYF.

J is TRBJ2-7 and V is TRBV12-3 or TRBV12-4, with 7 bases aligning to TRBD1. J gave up 2 bases and V 6 bases, and 7 bases lay outside the gene matches. The CDR3 runs 14 residues. The CDR3 region has the DNA TGTGCCAGCAGGGAACAGGGGACCCCCTACGAGCAGTACTTC. Residues: CASREQGTPYEQYF.

The genes are TRBV12-5 and TRBJ2-2, with D uncertain. Germline V lookup: CDR1 LGHNT, CDR2 FRNRAP. The CDR3 runs 13 residues. The ends were cut back, 2 bases at V and 5 bases at J, with 6 bases in the middle. CDR3: CASGLYLTGELFF. The DNA for the CDR3 is TGTGCTAGTGGTTTGTATCTGACCGGGGAGCTGTTTTTT.

V gene TRBV9 combines with J gene TRBJ2-5; TRBD1 aligns across 12 bases. There are 16 residues in the CDR3. Germline V lookup: CDR1 SGDLS, CDR2 YYNGEE. V dropped 4 bases and J dropped 5; count of bases not matched to a gene: 9. As DNA, the CDR3 is TGTGCCAGCAGCCCAGGGGACAGGGGGCATGATGAGACCCAGTACTTC. Encoded protein: CASSPGDRGHDETQYF.

This chain uses TRBV7-6 with TRBJ2-7; D uncertain. Deletions cut 5 bases from V and 4 bases from J, with 12 bases between. The CDR3 is made up of 13 amino acids. Per the germline V gene, CDR1 is SGHVS and CDR2 is FNYEAQ. The CDR3, as DNA: TGTGCCAGCAGCCCATATTCTGGGTACGAGCAGTACTTC. Translating it yields CASSPYSGYEQYF.